This T cell receptor (beta chain) emerged from a study of vaccination and CD4 T cells after COVID-19. Study in general: SARS-CoV-2 had been detected by nasal swab PCR in convalescent patients; roughly nine were mild, one severe.

Described treatment: approximately nine-day PBMC culture with coronavirus spike peptide pools or control peptides (ViraFEST assay). Sequencing of the DNA from cultured CD4+ T cells was carried out with the Oncomine TCR Beta short-read assay. TCRdb reprocessed the PCR reads with MiXCR, giving one entry per CDR3 protein. This sample has 13,000 or so distinct CDR3 sequences, with around three fifths found just once. As for this clonotype: The antigen remains unidentified.

The clonotype was recovered from a human donor who had recovered from COVID-19. Sequenced: CD4+ T cells from blood, cultured in vitro.

CDR3 nucleotide sequence: TGTGCCAGCAGCTTATCTAACATGAACACCGGGGAGCTGTTTTTT. Protein product: CASSLSNMNTGELFF. This rearrangement joins TRBV7-9 to TRBJ2-2; D gene ambiguous. Trimming stripped 2 bases from V and 1 base from J, with 8 bases between. The CDR3 sequence is 15 residues long. Germline V lookup: CDR1 SEHNR, CDR2 FQNEAQ (reference sequence).